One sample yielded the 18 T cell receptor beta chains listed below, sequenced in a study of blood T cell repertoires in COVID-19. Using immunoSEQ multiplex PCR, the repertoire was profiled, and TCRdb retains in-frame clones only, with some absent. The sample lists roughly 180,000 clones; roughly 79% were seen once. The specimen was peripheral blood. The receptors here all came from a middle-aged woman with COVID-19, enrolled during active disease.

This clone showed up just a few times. CDR3 protein: CASSRRQDSNQPQHF. The CDR3 DNA reads TGCGCCAGCAGCCGTCGACAGGACAGCAATCAGCCCCAGCATTTT. The chain uses TRBV4-1 and TRBJ1-5; maybe TRBD1 (6 bases). This CDR3 has 15 residues. Looked up from germline, CDR1 is MGHRA and CDR2 is YSYEKL. The V and J ends lost 4 bases and 1 base respectively, with 11 bases between them.

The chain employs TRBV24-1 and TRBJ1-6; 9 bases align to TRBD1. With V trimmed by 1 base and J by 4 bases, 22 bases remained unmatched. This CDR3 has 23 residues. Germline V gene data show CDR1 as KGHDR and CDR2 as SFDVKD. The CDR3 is CATSDLSHDHRGRVGKYNSPLHF. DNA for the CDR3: TGTGCCACCAGTGATTTATCCCATGACCACAGGGGGCGAGTCGGTAAGTATAATTCACCCCTCCACTTT.

In nucleotides, the CDR3 is TGTGCCAGCAGTTTAGGTGCGCTTGGGGCCAACGTCCTGACTTTC. It is translated as CASSLGALGANVLTF. The gene calls are TRBV27 and TRBJ2-6, with unresolved D. The CDR3 runs 15 residues. V was shortened by 2 bases and J by 3 bases, with 8 bases between the two germline ends. The V gene's germline CDR1 is MNHEY and CDR2 SMNVEV (reference sequence).

As DNA, the CDR3 is TGTGCCAGCAGCCCCGATAGTGTGGTCCCAGCTTTCTTT. It specifies CASSPDSVVPAFF. The chain couples TRBV11-2 to TRBJ1-1; the D is unclear. V shed 5 bases and J shed 10 bases, with 17 bases lying between them. From germline, CDR1 is SGHAT and CDR2 FQNNGV. The CDR3 length is 13 residues.

CDR3 region: CASSHGVLAGGKYHPDTQYF. DNA for the CDR3: TGTGCCAGCAGCCACGGGGTGCTAGCGGGGGGGAAGTATCACCCAGATACGCAGTATTTT. The chain employs TRBV6-7 and TRBJ2-3, with 12 bases that match TRBD2. TRBV6-7 is sorted into the ORF group, with uncertain function. Unmatched junction bases numbered 20, after V lost 6 bases and J lost 4 bases. This CDR3 region has 20 residues.

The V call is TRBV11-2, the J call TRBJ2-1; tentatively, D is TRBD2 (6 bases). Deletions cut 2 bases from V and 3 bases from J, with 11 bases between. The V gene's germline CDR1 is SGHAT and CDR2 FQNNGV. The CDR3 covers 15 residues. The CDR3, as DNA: TGTGCCAGCAGCTTAATTGGCGGGGACTACAATGAGCAGTTCTTC. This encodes CASSLIGGDYNEQFF.

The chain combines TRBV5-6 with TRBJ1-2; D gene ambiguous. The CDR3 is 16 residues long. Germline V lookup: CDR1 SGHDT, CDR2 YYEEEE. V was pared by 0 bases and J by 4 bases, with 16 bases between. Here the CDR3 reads CASSLGGTVRSYGYTF. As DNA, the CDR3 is TGTGCCAGCAGCTTGGGTGGCACCGTACGGAGCTATGGCTACACCTTC.

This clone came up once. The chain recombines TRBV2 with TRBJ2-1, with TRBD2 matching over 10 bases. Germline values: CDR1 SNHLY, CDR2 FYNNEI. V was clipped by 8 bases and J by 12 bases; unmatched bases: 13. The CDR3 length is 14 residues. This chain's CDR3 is CASQIAGGQIGQFF. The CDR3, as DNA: TGTGCCAGCCAGATAGCGGGAGGCCAAATCGGGCAGTTCTTC. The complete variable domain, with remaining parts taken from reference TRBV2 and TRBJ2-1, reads EPEVTQTPSHQVTQMGQEVILRCVPISNHLYFYWYRQILGQKVEFLVSFYNNEISEKSEIFDDQFSVERPDGSNFTLKIRSTKLEDSAMYFCASQIAGGQIGQFFGPGTRLTVL.

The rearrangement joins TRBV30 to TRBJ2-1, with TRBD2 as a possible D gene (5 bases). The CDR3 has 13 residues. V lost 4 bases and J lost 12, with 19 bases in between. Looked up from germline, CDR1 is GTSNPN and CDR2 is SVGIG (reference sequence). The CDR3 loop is CAWTAGPSGGQFF. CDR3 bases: TGTGCCTGGACGGCGGGTCCGAGTGGAGGGCAGTTCTTC.

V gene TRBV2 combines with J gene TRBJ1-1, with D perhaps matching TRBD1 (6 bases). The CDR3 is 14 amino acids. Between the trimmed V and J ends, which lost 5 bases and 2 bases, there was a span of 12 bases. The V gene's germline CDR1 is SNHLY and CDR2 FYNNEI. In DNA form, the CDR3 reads TGTGCCAGCAGTTCGACAGGCTCTAACACTGAAGCTTTCTTT. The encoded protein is CASSSTGSNTEAFF.

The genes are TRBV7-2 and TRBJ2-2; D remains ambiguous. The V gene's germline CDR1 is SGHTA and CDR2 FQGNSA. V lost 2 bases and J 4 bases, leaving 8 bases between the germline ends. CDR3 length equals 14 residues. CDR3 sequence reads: CASSLSHFTGELFF. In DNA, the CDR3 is TGTGCCAGCAGCTTAAGCCACTTCACCGGGGAGCTGTTTTTT.

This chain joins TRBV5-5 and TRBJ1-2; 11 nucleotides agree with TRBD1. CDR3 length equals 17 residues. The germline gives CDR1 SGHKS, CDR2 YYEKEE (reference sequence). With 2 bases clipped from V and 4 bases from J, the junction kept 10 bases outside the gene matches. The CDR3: CASSFEGQGVSVYGYTF. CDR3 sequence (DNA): TGTGCCAGCAGCTTCGAGGGACAGGGGGTTAGCGTCTATGGCTACACCTTC.

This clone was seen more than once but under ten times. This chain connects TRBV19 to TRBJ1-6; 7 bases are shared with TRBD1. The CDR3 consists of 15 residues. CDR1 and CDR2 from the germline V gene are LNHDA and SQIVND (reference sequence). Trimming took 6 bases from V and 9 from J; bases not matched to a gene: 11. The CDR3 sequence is CASSPTTGRISPLHF. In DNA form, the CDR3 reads TGTGCCAGTAGCCCGACGACAGGGAGGATTTCACCCCTCCACTTT. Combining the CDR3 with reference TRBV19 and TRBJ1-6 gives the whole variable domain DGGITQSPKYLFRKEGQNVTLSCEQNLNHDAMYWYRQDPGQGLRLIYYSQIVNDFQKGDIAEGYSVSREKKESFPLTVTSAQKNPTAFYLCASSPTTGRISPLHFGNGTRLTVT.

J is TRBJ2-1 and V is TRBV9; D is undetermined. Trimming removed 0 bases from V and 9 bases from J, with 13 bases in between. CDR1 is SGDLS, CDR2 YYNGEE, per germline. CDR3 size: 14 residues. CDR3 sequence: CASSVVLQAREQFF. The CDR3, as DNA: TGTGCCAGCAGCGTAGTTCTCCAGGCCCGTGAGCAGTTCTTC.

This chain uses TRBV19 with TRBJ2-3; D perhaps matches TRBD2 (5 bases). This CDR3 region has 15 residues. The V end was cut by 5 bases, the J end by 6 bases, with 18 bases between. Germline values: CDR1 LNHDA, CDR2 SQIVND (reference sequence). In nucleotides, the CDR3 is TGTGCCAGTAGTCCAAATCCCGGGATCGGGGATACGCAGTATTTT. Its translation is CASSPNPGIGDTQYF.

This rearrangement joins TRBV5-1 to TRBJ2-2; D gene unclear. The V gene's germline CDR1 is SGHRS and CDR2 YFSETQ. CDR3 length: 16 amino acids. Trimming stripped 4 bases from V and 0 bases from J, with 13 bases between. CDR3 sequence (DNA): TGCGCCAGCAGCGAGTTTGCAGGTTCGAACACCGGGGAGCTGTTTTTT. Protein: CASSEFAGSNTGELFF.

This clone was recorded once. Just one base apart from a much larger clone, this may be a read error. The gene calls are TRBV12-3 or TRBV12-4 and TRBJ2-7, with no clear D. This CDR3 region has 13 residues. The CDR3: CVSSADSSYEQYF. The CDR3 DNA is TGTGTCAGCAGTGCCGACTCCTCCTACGAGCAGTACTTC.

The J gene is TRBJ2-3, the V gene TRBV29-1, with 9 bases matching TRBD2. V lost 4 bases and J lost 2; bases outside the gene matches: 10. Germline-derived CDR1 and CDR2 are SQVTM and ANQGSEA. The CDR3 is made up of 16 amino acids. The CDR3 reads CSVAPRLAANTDTQYF. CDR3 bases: TGCAGCGTTGCTCCTCGACTAGCGGCTAACACAGATACGCAGTATTTT.